This T cell receptor beta chain is from a study of cytomegalovirus exposure and HLA in healthy donors. Findings and limits, study-wide: Later analysis demonstrated an association between a missense DCLRE1C variant and TCR beta V- and J-gene trimming.

This clone was detected only once. Its cognate antigen is unknown. Sampled while nominally healthy, donors likely had unrecorded immune exposures. The CDR3 totals 16 residues. Germline lookup yields CDR1 SQVTM and CDR2 ANQGSEA. The V and J ends lost 6 bases and 6 bases, in that order; junction bases with no gene match: 13. This PCR relied on a set of 60 Vbeta primers and 13 Jbeta primers. Profiling relied on immunoSEQ multiplex PCR, and the TCRdb table lists in-frame clones only, not all of them. The data hold 200,000 to 250,000 clones, with 75% to 85% observed a single time. The chain links TRBV29-1 to TRBJ2-7; 14 bases map to TRBD2. The sequence was obtained from a girl aged 5 to 17 in good health and CMV-seronegative. The sample taken for sequencing was PBMCs. The CDR3 sequence is CSVKTSGRAGSGEQYF. CDR3 nucleotides: TGCAGCGTGAAGACTAGCGGGAGGGCCGGTTCGGGCGAGCAGTACTTC.